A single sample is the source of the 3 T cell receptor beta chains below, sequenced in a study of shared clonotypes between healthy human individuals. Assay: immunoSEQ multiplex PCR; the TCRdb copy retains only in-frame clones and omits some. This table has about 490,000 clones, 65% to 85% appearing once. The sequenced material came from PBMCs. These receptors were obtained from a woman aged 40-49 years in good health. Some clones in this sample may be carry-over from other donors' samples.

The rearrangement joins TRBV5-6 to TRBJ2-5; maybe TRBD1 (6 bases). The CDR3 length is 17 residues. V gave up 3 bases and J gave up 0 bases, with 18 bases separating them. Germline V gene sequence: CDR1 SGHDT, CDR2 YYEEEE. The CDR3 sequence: CASSSRQDLGYQETQYF. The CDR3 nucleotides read TGTGCCAGCAGCTCAAGACAGGACCTCGGCTACCAAGAGACCCAGTACTTC.

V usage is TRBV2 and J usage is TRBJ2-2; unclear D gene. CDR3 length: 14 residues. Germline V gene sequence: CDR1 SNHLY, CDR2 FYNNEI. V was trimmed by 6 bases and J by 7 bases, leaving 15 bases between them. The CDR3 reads CASRPAGGGGELFF. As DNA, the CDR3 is TGTGCCAGCAGGCCCGCAGGCGGCGGCGGGGAGCTGTTTTTT.

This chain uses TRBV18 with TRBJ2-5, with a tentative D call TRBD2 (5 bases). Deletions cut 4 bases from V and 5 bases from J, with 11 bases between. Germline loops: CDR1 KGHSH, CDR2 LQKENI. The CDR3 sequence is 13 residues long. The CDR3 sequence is CASSRSGRETQYF. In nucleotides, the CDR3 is TGTGCCAGCTCACGATCGGGAAGGGAGACCCAGTACTTC.